This TCR beta chain derives from a study of T cell responses to AZD1222 COVID-19 vaccine (dated by TCRdb to 2020 to 2022). A note on the overall study: A total of around 240 trial participants underwent TCR sequencing, of whom roughly 210 received two doses of AZD1222 and about 25 received two doses of the MenACWY control vaccine. Enrollment into the trials was organized by age into subgroups of 18-55, 56-69 and 70-plus years, and those subgroups contained 148, 28 and 57 TCR-sequenced participants, respectively. General study outcomes and caveats: Vaccine-associated CD4 TCRs spanned the whole spike protein, with dominant responses in regions 160-218 and 743-854. Reportedly, close to half of the unique spike-specific TCRs recognized epitopes lying outside the regions that are mutated in the B.1.351 and B.1.1.7 variants. Only five to seven AZD1222 recipients were SARS-CoV-2 seropositive at baseline, limiting conclusions about previously exposed vaccinees. In the small 56-69-year group, the increase in depth fell short of significance, most likely because of low power. Because no day 14 peak-response samples were available, the repertoires could be characterized only after the peak T cell response. After two AZD1222 doses, both the breadth and the depth of spike-specific TCRs were significantly higher than at day 0 and than in MenACWY recipients. Most participants were white British and females outnumbered males, and the authors suggested that clonal diversity may have been underestimated.

Sample time point, as interpreted from the label and publication: about 28 days (+/-7) after the second vaccine dose. AZD1222 recipients given second doses at about 4 weeks or at about 12 weeks were pooled, since spike-specific TCR depth and breadth were not found to differ between the two schedules. Vaccinee samples came from UK trials COV001 and COV002, including a single-blind randomized controlled phase 2/3 trial of AZD1222 (ChAdOx1 nCoV-19) in healthy adults. For TCRbeta chain sequencing, PBMC samples from trial participants were taken at day 0 and at day 28 after the second dose. Note on this clone: Its antigen is still unknown. No per-base quality is available; no much larger clone lies one base away.

The CDR3 regions of human TCRbeta chains were subjected to immunosequencing. The original pipeline was this. Repertoire TCRs were matched against a reference library of SARS-CoV-2-specific TCRs generated with the MIRA antigen-specificity platform. Breadth meant the fraction of unique TCRs that were SARS-CoV-2-associated, whereas depth meant the fraction of total T cells that were SARS-CoV-2-associated. Using the MIRA data, every spike-specific TCR was mapped to the spike region that the TCR reacted to and assigned to either a CD4 or a CD8 class. Log10-transformed breadth and depth values were compared by one-way ANOVA with Sidak's multiple comparisons tests. TCRdb re-hosts the immuneACCESS table, in-frame sequences only. Its copies lack some clones; in the studies checked, an unresolved V gene accounts for under half of them, and the cause for the rest is not known. V and J calls and clone size come straight from that table; D and trimming were deduced from the DNA. In this sample the table shows roughly 99,000 clones, about 90% of which occur a single time. Approximately 8.9% of the sample is in the top ten clones.

The CDR1 and CDR2 encoded by the germline V gene (reference sequence) are SEHNR and FQNEAQ. The CDR3 has 14 amino acids, counting the end cysteine and phenylalanine. Only the CDR3 portion is preserved as DNA: 42 bases, with reading frame beginning at the first base. Trimmed from V: 10 bases; trimmed from J: 8 bases; junction bases lacking a gene match: 13. The sequence was obtained from an adult who received the AZD1222 COVID-19 vaccine. The chain links TRBV7-9 with TRBJ1-3; TRBD1 aligns with 8 central bases. Sample: peripheral blood, taken 28 days after the second AZD1222 dose. The bases read TGTGCCACCCCCCCGGAGGACAGGGTGGACACCATATATTTT. Its translation reads: CATPPEDRVDTIYF.